These 20 T cell receptor beta chains came from one sample sequenced in a study of T cell clones after liver transplantation. Sequencing was performed with immunoSEQ multiplex PCR; in TCRdb, only in-frame clones are kept and a portion is missing. The repertoire holds approximately 75,000 clones, with under 90% as singletons. The material was CD4+ T cells from blood, obtained 12 months after liver transplant. The receptor source for this set is a human patient who received a liver transplant. The graft donor may account for some of the T cells.

The chain joins TRBV5-1 to TRBJ2-1; TRBD2 matches 7 bases. CDR1 SGHRS and CDR2 YFSETQ come from the germline V gene. This CDR3 contains 16 residues. The ends lost 7 bases at V and 7 bases at J; junction bases unmatched: 17. CDR3 in amino acids: CASHPGGNEITNEQFF. As DNA, the CDR3 is TGCGCCAGCCATCCGGGGGGAAACGAAATTACGAATGAGCAGTTCTTC. Using reference TRBV5-1 and TRBJ2-1 for the parts outside the CDR3, the full variable domain is KAGVTQTPRYLIKTRGQQVTLSCSPISGHRSVSWYQQTPGQGLQFLFEYFSETQRNKGNFPGRFSGRQFSNSRSEMNVSTLELGDSALYLCASHPGGNEITNEQFFGPGTRLTVL.

V is TRBV6-1 and J is TRBJ1-5; no definite D call. CDR3 length: 14 amino acids. Trimming removed 5 bases at V and 1 base at J, with 9 bases between. Germline-derived CDR1 and CDR2 are MNHNS and SASEGT. This chain's CDR3 is CASSQEVSNQPQHF. CDR3 DNA: TGTGCCAGCAGTCAAGAGGTGAGCAATCAGCCCCAGCATTTT.

V usage is TRBV28 and J usage is TRBJ2-7; 10 bases are shared with TRBD2. The CDR3 spans 15 residues. J gave up 3 bases and V 6 bases, and 8 bases lay outside the gene matches. Per germline, CDR1 MDHEN and CDR2 SYDVKM. CDR3 region: CASSRPSGSLYEQYF. In nucleotides, the CDR3 is TGTGCCAGCAGCCGTCCTAGCGGGAGCCTCTACGAGCAGTACTTC.

In its sample, this clone was seen once. This rearrangement joins TRBV30 to TRBJ2-1; a weak D match, TRBD2 (6 bases). The CDR3 is 14 amino acids. V lost 5 bases, J lost 4 bases, and 15 bases lay in between. Germline values: CDR1 GTSNPN, CDR2 SVGIG (reference sequence). This CDR3 is CAWGSLASYNEQFF. CDR3 DNA sequence: TGTGCCTGGGGGAGTCTAGCGTCGTACAATGAGCAGTTCTTC. Full variable domain (missing parts from reference TRBV30 and TRBJ2-1): SQTIHQWPATLVQPVGSPLSLECTVEGTSNPNLYWYRQAAGRGLQLLFYSVGIGQISSEVPQNLSASRPQDRQFILSSKKLLLSDSGFYLCAWGSLASYNEQFFGPGTRLTVL.

The chain combines TRBV2 with TRBJ2-1; D may be TRBD1 or TRBD2 (5 bases each). This CDR3 has 14 amino acids. V was shortened by 6 bases and J by 9 bases, with 18 bases between the two germline ends. Germline values: CDR1 SNHLY, CDR2 FYNNEI. CDR3 protein: CASSTTGGMTEQFF. The CDR3 DNA reads as TGTGCCAGCAGCACGACTGGGGGAATGACTGAGCAGTTCTTC.

The chain uses TRBV5-1 and TRBJ1-1; D might be TRBD1 (6 bases). Germline V gives CDR1 SGHRS, CDR2 YFSETQ. With 3 bases removed from V and 1 base from J, the gap between germline ends came to 10 bases. The CDR3 spans 14 residues. The CDR3 nucleotides are TGCGCCAGCAGCTCACAGGGACCGAACACTGAAGCTTTCTTT. Protein product: CASSSQGPNTEAFF. Using reference TRBV5-1 and TRBJ1-1 for the parts outside the CDR3, the full variable domain is KAGVTQTPRYLIKTRGQQVTLSCSPISGHRSVSWYQQTPGQGLQFLFEYFSETQRNKGNFPGRFSGRQFSNSRSEMNVSTLELGDSALYLCASSSQGPNTEAFFGQGTRLTVV.

This clone was detected only once. V and J are TRBV5-4 and TRBJ1-1; 11 bases line up with TRBD1. V lost 7 bases, J lost 7 bases, and 12 bases stayed unmatched. The CDR3 contains 15 residues. Germline V CDR1 and CDR2: SGHNT, YYREEE (reference sequence). Here the CDR3 reads CASGRTGGEGGEAFF. CDR3 nucleotide sequence: TGTGCCAGCGGGCGGACAGGGGGCGAAGGGGGTGAAGCTTTCTTT.

As concerns this clone: The junction departs from the called germline gene at one end, perhaps through a read error. The rearrangement uses TRBV7-7 and TRBJ2-2; 7 bases are a match to TRBD2. CDR1 is SSHAT, CDR2 FNYEAQ, per germline (reference sequence). This CDR3 has 16 residues. Here the CDR3 DNA reads TGTGCTAGCAGCCGCGGACTAGGAGAGGGCACCGGGGAGCTGTTTTTT. It codes for CASSRGLGEGTGELFF.

This chain uses TRBV28 with TRBJ1-3; no reliable D call. CDR1 is MDHEN, CDR2 SYDVKM, per germline. Trimming pared 5 bases from V and 4 bases from J, leaving 18 bases between. This CDR3 spans 16 amino acids. As DNA, the CDR3 is TGTGCCAGCAGTCCCTCAAGGTCCCGAAAGGGAAACACCATATATTTT. Its protein is CASSPSRSRKGNTIYF.

CDR3 sequence (DNA): TGTGCCAGCAGCTCCCCCCGTGGCGGGAGCTCCTACAATGAGCAGTTCTTC. Protein sequence: CASSSPRGGSSYNEQFF. V gene TRBV7-8 combines with J gene TRBJ2-1; 7 bases are a match to TRBD2. This CDR3 spans 17 amino acids. V shed 4 bases and J 0 bases; nucleotides not matched to a gene: 9. Germline values: CDR1 SGHVS, CDR2 FQNEAQ.

This sequence joins TRBV7-6 and TRBJ1-3; D remains unclear. V dropped 0 bases and J dropped 0 bases, with 15 bases sitting between them. Germline V CDR1 and CDR2: SGHVS, FNYEAQ. The CDR3 is 18 amino acids. As DNA, the CDR3 is TGTGCCAGCAGCTTAGCGCGTAAGGGCTCGTTCTCTGGAAACACCATATATTTT. Its translation: CASSLARKGSFSGNTIYF.

The chain couples TRBV28 to TRBJ1-1; 7 nucleotides agree with TRBD1. The junction had 7 bases not matched to a gene; V was cut back by 5 bases and J by 4 bases. The germline V gene has CDR1 MDHEN and CDR2 SYDVKM. The CDR3 spans 14 residues. The CDR3 is CASSRQGGVTEAFF. As DNA, the CDR3 is TGTGCCAGCAGTCGCCAGGGGGGGGTCACTGAAGCTTTCTTT.

The V call is TRBV2, the J call TRBJ2-7; D possibly uses TRBD1 or TRBD2 (5 bases each). The length of the CDR3 is 17 residues. With 0 bases removed from V and 5 bases from J, the gap between germline ends came to 20 bases. Looked up from germline, CDR1 is SNHLY and CDR2 is FYNNEI. The CDR3 spells CASSEARYWDRLDEQYF. CDR3 coding DNA: TGTGCCAGCAGTGAAGCACGGTACTGGGACCGCCTTGACGAGCAGTACTTC. Combining the CDR3 with reference TRBV2 and TRBJ2-7 gives the whole variable domain EPEVTQTPSHQVTQMGQEVILRCVPISNHLYFYWYRQILGQKVEFLVSFYNNEISEKSEIFDDQFSVERPDGSNFTLKIRSTKLEDSAMYFCASSEARYWDRLDEQYFGPGTRLTVT.

This clone has more than one count but fewer than ten. This specimen includes other DNA sequences encoding the same CDR3. The chain couples TRBV5-1 to TRBJ2-7; D unresolved. This CDR3 contains 13 residues. Germline CDR1 SGHRS, CDR2 YFSETQ. The V and J ends lost 0 bases and 4 bases respectively, with 8 bases between them. CDR3 region: CASSLVTGYEQYF. In nucleotides, the CDR3 is TGCGCCAGCAGCTTGGTGACCGGTTACGAGCAGTACTTC.

The rearrangement uses TRBV7-2 and TRBJ2-7; a possible D gene is TRBD2 (6 bases). CDR3 length: 15 amino acids. Trimming removed 3 bases from V and 0 bases from J, with 12 bases in between. CDR1 and CDR2 from the germline V gene are SGHTA and FQGNSA. CDR3 sequence reads: CASSFGGTFSYEQYF. The CDR3 nucleotides are TGTGCCAGCAGCTTCGGCGGGACGTTCTCCTACGAGCAGTACTTC.

V is TRBV30 and J is TRBJ2-7; 13 bases are shared with TRBD2. The junction had 11 bases not matched to a gene; V was cut back by 0 bases and J by 6 bases. CDR1 and CDR2 from the germline V gene are GTSNPN and SVGIG (reference sequence). The CDR3 extends over 17 amino acids. The CDR3 protein is CAWSVRGLAGVGAEQYF. In DNA form, the CDR3 reads TGTGCCTGGAGTGTACGAGGACTAGCGGGAGTAGGGGCCGAGCAGTACTTC.

The gene calls are TRBV29-1 and TRBJ2-3; 7 bases are shared with TRBD2. V gave up 7 bases and J gave up 2 bases; unmatched junction bases: 6. Germline lookup yields CDR1 SQVTM and CDR2 ANQGSEA. This CDR3 comprises 13 residues. The CDR3 region has the DNA TGCAGCGGAAAGCGGGGCCACACAGATACGCAGTATTTT. Translated, it gives CSGKRGHTDTQYF.

The V call is TRBV7-2, the J call TRBJ2-3; D remains ambiguous. V lost 10 bases and J lost 4, with 18 bases in between. CDR3 length equals 14 residues. CDR1 SGHTA and CDR2 FQGNSA come from the germline V gene. CDR3 region: CATQLVVWADTQYF. CDR3 nucleotides: TGTGCCACCCAGCTGGTAGTTTGGGCAGATACGCAGTATTTT. Full variable domain (missing parts from reference TRBV7-2 and TRBJ2-3): GAGVSQSPSNKVTEKGKDVELRCDPISGHTALYWYRQSLGQGLEFLIYFQGNSAPDKSGLPSDRFSAERTGGSVSTLTIQRTQQEDSAVYLCATQLVVWADTQYFGPGTRLTVL.

The chain carries TRBV7-9 and TRBJ2-3; 7 bases map to TRBD2. This CDR3 is 16 amino acids long. The V and J ends lost 1 base and 4 bases, in that order; junction bases with no gene match: 8. Germline loops: CDR1 SEHNR, CDR2 FQNEAQ (reference sequence). In DNA form, the CDR3 reads TGTGCCAGCAGCTTAGGGACTAGTCCCGCCCCAGATACGCAGTATTTT. Translation: CASSLGTSPAPDTQYF.

The chain combines TRBV18 with TRBJ2-7, with unresolved D. Germline V gene lookup returns CDR1 KGHSH and CDR2 LQKENI. This CDR3 region has 13 residues. Deletions cut 4 bases from V and 3 bases from J, with 10 bases between. CDR3 coding DNA: TGTGCCAGCTCACAGTACCTTCTCTACGAGCAGTACTTC. This encodes CASSQYLLYEQYF.